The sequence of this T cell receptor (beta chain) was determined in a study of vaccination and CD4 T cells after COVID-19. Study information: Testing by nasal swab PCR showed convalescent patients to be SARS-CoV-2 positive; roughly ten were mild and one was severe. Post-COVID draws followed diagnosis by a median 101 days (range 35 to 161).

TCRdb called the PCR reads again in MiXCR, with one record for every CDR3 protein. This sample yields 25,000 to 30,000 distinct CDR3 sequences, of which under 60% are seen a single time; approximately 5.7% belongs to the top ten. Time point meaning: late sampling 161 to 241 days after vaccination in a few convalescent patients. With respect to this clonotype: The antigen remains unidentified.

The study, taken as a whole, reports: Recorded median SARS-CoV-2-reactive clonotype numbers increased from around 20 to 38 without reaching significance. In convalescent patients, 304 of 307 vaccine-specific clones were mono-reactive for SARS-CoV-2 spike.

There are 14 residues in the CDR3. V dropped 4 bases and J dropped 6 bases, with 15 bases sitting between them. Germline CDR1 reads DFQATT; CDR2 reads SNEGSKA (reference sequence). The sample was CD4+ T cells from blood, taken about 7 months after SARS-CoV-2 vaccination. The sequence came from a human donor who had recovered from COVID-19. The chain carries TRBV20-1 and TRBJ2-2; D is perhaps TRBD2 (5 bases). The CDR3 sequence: CSATRDPRAGELFF. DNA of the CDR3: TGCAGTGCTACACGGGATCCTAGGGCCGGGGAGCTGTTTTTT.